The present T cell receptor (beta chain) was sequenced within a study of shared clonotypes between healthy human individuals. The study, taken as a whole, reports: Sequencing depth was a factor that was expected to affect clonotype sharing among donors. Among non-shared clonotypes, generation probabilities were lower than among those shared by all four donors.

Donors included only healthy HIV-negative adults lacking recent acute infections or vaccinations. Those who donated, Caucasian adults without exception, all lived in Nashville, Tennessee. Data came from immunoSEQ multiplex PCR; TCRdb stores just in-frame clones and leaves some out. The sample has some 350,000 clones; around 67% are singletons. This clone was counted once. Its antigen is unknown. Germline trimming cut 1 base from V and 4 bases from J; bases unmatched to any gene: 8. Germline CDR1 and CDR2: SEHNR and FQNEAQ (reference sequence). The CDR3 extends over 16 amino acids. The chain employs TRBV7-9 and TRBJ2-7; 9 bases match TRBD1. This receptor was obtained from a man between 25 and 39 years old in good health. Input material: memory CD4+ T cells sorted from blood. As for subset: CD45RA-negative fraction. Written as DNA, the CDR3 is TGTGCCAGCAGCTTAGGTGGGGGACAGGGTCGGTACGAGCAGTACTTC. This encodes CASSLGGGQGRYEQYF.